These 6 T cell receptor beta chains share one sample of origin, sequenced in a study of T cells in Graves' hyperthyroidism and ophthalmopathy. Researchers took RNA transcripts and amplified the TCR beta CDR3 regions from them. Carried out on the TCR CDR3, a first-round RT-PCR used the HTBI primer set. TCRdb reprocessed the multiplex PCR reads via MiXCR and lists one record per CDR3 protein. The sample includes 250,000 or so distinct CDR3 sequences, 13% to 15% of them seen just once. Specimen: blood. The receptor set was obtained from a woman between 50 and 59 years old with Graves' hyperthyroidism that later progressed to Graves' ophthalmopathy.

This clonotype was seen at least ten times. The CDR3 sequence is CASSLQAANYGYTF. The DNA of the CDR3 is TGTGCCAGCAGTTTACAGGCTGCAAACTATGGCTACACCTTC. The chain recombines TRBV28 with TRBJ1-2; D remains ambiguous. Deletions cut 2 bases from V and 2 bases from J, with 9 bases between. Germline values: CDR1 MDHEN, CDR2 SYDVKM. This CDR3 has 14 residues.

The chain employs TRBV5-1 and TRBJ2-5, with 9 bases identical to TRBD1. The ends lost 0 bases at V and 4 bases at J; junction bases unmatched: 10. Germline lookup yields CDR1 SGHRS and CDR2 YFSETQ. CDR3 size: 17 residues. This CDR3 reads CASSLGLGQGPGETQYF. CDR3 DNA: TGCGCCAGCAGCTTGGGTTTGGGACAGGGACCCGGAGAGACCCAGTACTTC.

A remark on this clonotype: An end of the junction differs from the germline gene, which may be a read error. V usage is TRBV12-3 or TRBV12-4 and J usage is TRBJ1-2; TRBD1 aligns across 8 bases. This CDR3 has 14 amino acids. The CDR3 spells CANSLGQVNYGYTF. The DNA of the CDR3 is TGTGCCAACAGTTTGGGACAGGTTAACTATGGCTACACCTTC.

Points on this clonotype: Without the conserved terminal phenylalanine or tryptophan, this CDR3 likely stems from a read error. The gene calls are TRBV13 and TRBJ2-2; no clear D gene. From germline, CDR1 is PRHDT and CDR2 FYEKMQ (reference sequence). The CDR3 covers 15 residues. Trimming left V 4 bases short and J 2 bases short, with 11 bases between. Here the CDR3 DNA reads TGTGCCAGCAGCTCGAGCGTACCCAACACCGGGGAGCTGTTTTAT. This encodes CASSSSVPNTGELFY.

This clonotype was counted at least ten times. The CDR3 region has the DNA TGCGCCAGCAGCTTGGGATACTACGAGCAGTACTTC. Amino acids: CASSLGYYEQYF. This chain joins TRBV5-1 and TRBJ2-7; D unclear. The CDR3 totals 12 residues. Germline CDR1 SGHRS, CDR2 YFSETQ. V lost 0 bases and J lost 3, with 4 bases in between. Using reference TRBV5-1 and TRBJ2-7 for the parts outside the CDR3, the full variable domain is KAGVTQTPRYLIKTRGQQVTLSCSPISGHRSVSWYQQTPGQGLQFLFEYFSETQRNKGNFPGRFSGRQFSNSRSEMNVSTLELGDSALYLCASSLGYYEQYFGPGTRLTVT.

This clonotype came up many times. The chain couples TRBV25-1 to TRBJ1-2; 7 bases fit TRBD1. Germline lookup yields CDR1 MGHDK and CDR2 SYGVNS. V shed 6 bases, J shed 4 bases, and the junction held 5 bases outside the gene matches. The CDR3 loop spans 13 amino acids. This CDR3 reads CASSRDRLYGYTF. The CDR3 DNA reads as TGTGCCAGCAGCCGGGACAGACTCTATGGCTACACCTTC.